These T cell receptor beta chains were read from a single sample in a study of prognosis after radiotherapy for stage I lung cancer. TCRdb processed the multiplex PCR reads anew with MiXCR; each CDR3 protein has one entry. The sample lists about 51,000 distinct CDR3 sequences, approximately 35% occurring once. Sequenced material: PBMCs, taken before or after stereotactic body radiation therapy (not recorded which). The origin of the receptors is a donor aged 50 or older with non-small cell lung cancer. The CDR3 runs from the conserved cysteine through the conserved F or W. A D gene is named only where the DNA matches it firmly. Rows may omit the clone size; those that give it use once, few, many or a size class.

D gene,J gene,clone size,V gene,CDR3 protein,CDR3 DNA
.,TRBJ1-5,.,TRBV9,CASSGGSISSDQPQHF,TGTGCCAGCAGCGGTGGCAGCATATCGTCCGATCAGCCCCAGCATTTT
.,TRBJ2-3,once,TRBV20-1,CSAQERERGADTQYF,TGCAGTGCACAAGAAAGGGAAAGGGGCGCAGATACGCAGTATTTT
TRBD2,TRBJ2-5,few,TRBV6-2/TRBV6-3,CASRASGETQYF,TGTGCCAGCCGGGCTAGCGGGGAGACCCAGTACTTC
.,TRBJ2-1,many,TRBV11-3,CASSRDALRVDEQFF,TGTGCCAGCAGCCGCGACGCTCTGAGGGTTGATGAGCAGTTCTTC
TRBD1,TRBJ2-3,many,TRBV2,CASKPGQYTDTQYF,TGTGCCAGCAAGCCGGGACAGTACACAGATACGCAGTATTTT
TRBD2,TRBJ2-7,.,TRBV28,CASSLVAGFSYEQYF,TGTGCCAGCAGTTTAGTAGCGGGATTCTCCTACGAGCAGTACTTC
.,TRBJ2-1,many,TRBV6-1,CASSTRPNNEQFF,TGTGCCAGCAGTACCAGACCCAACAATGAGCAGTTCTTC
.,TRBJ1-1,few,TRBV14,CASSQSRENLIF,TGTGCCAGCAGCCAGTCCAGGGAAAACCTCATCTTT
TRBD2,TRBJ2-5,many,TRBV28,CASRKRTRPFRETQYF,TGTGCCAGCAGGAAAAGGACTAGGCCGTTCCGAGAGACCCAGTACTTC
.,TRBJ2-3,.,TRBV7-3,CASSAGQNTDTQYF,TGCGCCAGTAGTGCGGGACAGAACACAGATACGCAGTATTTT
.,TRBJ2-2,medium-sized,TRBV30,CAWSEQGTGELFF,TGTGCCTGGAGTGAACAGGGCACCGGGGAGCTGTTTTTT
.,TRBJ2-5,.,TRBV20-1,CSASDFSEGTQYF,TGCAGTGCTAGTGACTTCTCAGAAGGGACCCAGTACTTC
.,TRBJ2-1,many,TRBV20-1,CSVGSPVGSYNEQFF,TGCAGTGTCGGGTCCCCGGTAGGAAGCTACAATGAGCAGTTCTTC
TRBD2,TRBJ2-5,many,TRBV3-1,CASSPTSGIQETQYF,TGTGCCAGCAGCCCGACTAGCGGAATCCAAGAGACCCAGTACTTC
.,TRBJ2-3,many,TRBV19,CATGTRGDTQYF,TGTGCCACCGGGACGCGGGGAGATACGCAGTATTTT
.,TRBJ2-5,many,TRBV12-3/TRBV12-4,CASSYRKETQYF,TGTGCCAGCAGTTACAGGAAAGAGACCCAGTACTTC
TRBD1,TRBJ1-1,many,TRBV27,CASGRDRAREAFF,TGTGCCAGCGGACGTGACAGGGCCAGGGAAGCTTTCTTT
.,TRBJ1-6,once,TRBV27,CASSLRGWGTVGISPLHF,TGTGCCAGCAGTTTGAGAGGGTGGGGCACCGTCGGGATTTCACCCCTCCACTTT
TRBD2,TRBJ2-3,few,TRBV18,CTSSRREGRTDTQYF,TGTACCAGCTCACGACGGGAGGGCCGCACAGATACGCAGTATTTT
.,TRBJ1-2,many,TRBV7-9,CASSLGQNYGYTF,TGTGCCAGCAGCTTAGGACAGAACTATGGCTACACCTTC
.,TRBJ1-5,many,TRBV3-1,CASSLGYSNQPQHF,TGTGCCAGCAGCCTCGGTTATAGCAATCAGCCCCAGCATTTT
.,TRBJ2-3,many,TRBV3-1,CASSPRTSSIWSTDTQYF,TGTGCCAGCAGCCCCCGTACCTCTAGCATTTGGAGCACAGATACGCAGTATTTT
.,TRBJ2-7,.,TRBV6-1,CASSHRTSEQYF,TGTGCCAGCAGTCACAGGACCTCCGAGCAGTACTTC
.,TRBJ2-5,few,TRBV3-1,CASLPWDTRTQYF,TGTGCCAGCCTGCCATGGGACACAAGGACCCAGTACTTC
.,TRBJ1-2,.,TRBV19,CASTYDLLKGRRGYTF,TGTGCCAGTACATACGACCTCCTGAAAGGGCGGAGGGGCTACACCTTC
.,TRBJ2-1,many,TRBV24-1,CATSDSPGRLNEQFF,TGTGCCACCAGTGATTCCCCAGGGAGACTCAATGAGCAGTTCTTC